This TCR beta chain was profiled in a study of blood T cell repertoires in COVID-19. The overall study: The United States, Italy and Spain supplied acute and convalescent COVID-19 samples. In each case, the material was cDNA or gDNA derived from T cells, B-cell-depleted T cells, or PBMCs.

Original data processing: Nucleated cell number was recorded as an estimate derived from reference gene primer amplification. Sequencing used immunoSEQ multiplex PCR; TCRdb keeps in-frame clones, though not all of them. D and trimming come from the DNA, and the V and J calls and clone size come from that table. The data show 210,000 or so clones, around 85% seen once. This CDR3 contains 13 residues. V lost 2 bases to trimming and J lost 7 bases, with 12 bases between them. Germline loops: CDR1 SGHAT, CDR2 FQNNGV. V gene TRBV11-2 combines with J gene TRBJ2-7; maybe TRBD1 (5 bases). The sample taken for sequencing was peripheral blood. The TCR was taken from a woman aged 45-65 years with acute or convalescent COVID-19. CDR3 sequence: CASSLPAGQEQYF. The CDR3 coding sequence is TGTGCCAGCAGCTTACCGGCAGGGCAGGAGCAGTACTTC.